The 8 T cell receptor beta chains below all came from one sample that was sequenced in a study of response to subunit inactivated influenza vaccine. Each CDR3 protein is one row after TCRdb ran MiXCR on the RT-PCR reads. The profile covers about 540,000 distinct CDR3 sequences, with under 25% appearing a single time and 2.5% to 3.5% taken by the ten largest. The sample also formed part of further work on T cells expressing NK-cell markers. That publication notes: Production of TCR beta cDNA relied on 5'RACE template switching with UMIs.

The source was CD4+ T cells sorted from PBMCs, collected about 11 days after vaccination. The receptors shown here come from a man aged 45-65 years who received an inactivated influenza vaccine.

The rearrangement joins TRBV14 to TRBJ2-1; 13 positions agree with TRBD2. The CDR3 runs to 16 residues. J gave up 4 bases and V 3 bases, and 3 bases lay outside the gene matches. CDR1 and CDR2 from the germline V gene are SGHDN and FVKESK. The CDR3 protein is CASSHLTSGGYNEQFF. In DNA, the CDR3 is TGTGCCAGCAGCCACCTGACTAGCGGGGGGTACAATGAGCAGTTCTTC.

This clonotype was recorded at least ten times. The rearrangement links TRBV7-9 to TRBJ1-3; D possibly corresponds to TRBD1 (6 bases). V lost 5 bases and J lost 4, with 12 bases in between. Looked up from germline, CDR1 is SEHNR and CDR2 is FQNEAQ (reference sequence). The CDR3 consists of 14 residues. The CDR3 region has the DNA TGTGCCAGCAGCCCGGAGACAGGAGGAAACACCATATATTTT. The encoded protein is CASSPETGGNTIYF.

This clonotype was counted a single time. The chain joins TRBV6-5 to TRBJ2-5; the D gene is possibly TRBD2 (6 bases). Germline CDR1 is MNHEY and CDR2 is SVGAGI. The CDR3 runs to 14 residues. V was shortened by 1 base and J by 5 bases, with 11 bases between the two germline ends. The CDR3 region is CASSYLEGGETQYF. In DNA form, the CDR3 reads TGTGCCAGCAGTTACTTGGAGGGAGGCGAGACCCAGTACTTC.

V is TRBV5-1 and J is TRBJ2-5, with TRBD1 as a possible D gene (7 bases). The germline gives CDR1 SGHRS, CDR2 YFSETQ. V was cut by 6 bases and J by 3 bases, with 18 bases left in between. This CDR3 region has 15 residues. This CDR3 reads CASTHRGGNEETQYF. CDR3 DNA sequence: TGCGCCAGCACACACAGGGGAGGAAACGAAGAGACCCAGTACTTC.

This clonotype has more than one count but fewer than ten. The CDR3 is CASRTALAGGPNEQFF. The CDR3 region has the DNA TGCGCCAGCAGAACCGCACTAGCGGGAGGGCCCAATGAGCAGTTCTTC. The chain links TRBV5-1 to TRBJ2-1; 13 positions match TRBD2. V trimming: 5 bases; J trimming: 6 bases; junction bases outside the gene matches: 8. Germline loops: CDR1 SGHRS, CDR2 YFSETQ. CDR3 length: 16 residues.

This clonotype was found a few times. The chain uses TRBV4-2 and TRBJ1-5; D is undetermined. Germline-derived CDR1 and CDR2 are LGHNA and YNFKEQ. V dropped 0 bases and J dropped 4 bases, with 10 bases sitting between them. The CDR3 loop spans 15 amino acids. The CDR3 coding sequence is TGTGCCAGCAGCCAAGATGATAGGGTTAATCAGCCCCAGCATTTT. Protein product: CASSQDDRVNQPQHF.

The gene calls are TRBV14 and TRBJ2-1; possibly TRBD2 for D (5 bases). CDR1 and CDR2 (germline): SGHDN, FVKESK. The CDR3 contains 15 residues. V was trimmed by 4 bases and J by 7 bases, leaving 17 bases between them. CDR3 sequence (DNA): TGTGCCAGCAGCCGCCTCTCCGGGGTTGTGAATGAGCAGTTCTTC. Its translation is CASSRLSGVVNEQFF. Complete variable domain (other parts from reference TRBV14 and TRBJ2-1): EAGVTQFPSHSVIEKGQTVTLRCDPISGHDNLYWYRRVMGKEIKFLLHFVKESKQDESGMPNNRFLAERTGGTYSTLKVQPAELEDSGVYFCASSRLSGVVNEQFFGPGTRLTVL.

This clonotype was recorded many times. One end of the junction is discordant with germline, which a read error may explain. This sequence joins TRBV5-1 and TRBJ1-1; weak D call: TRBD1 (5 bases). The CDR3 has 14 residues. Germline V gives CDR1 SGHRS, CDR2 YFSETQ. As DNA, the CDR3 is TGTGCCAGCAGCTTGGGGGGTGGAGGCACTGAAGCTTTCTTT. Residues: CASSLGGGGTEAFF. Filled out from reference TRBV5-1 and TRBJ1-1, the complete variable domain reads KAGVTQTPRYLIKTRGQQVTLSCSPISGHRSVSWYQQTPGQGLQFLFEYFSETQRNKGNFPGRFSGRQFSNSRSEMNVSTLELGDSALYLCASSLGGGGTEAFFGQGTRLTVV.